A single sample gave rise to the 21 T cell receptor beta chains below, sequenced in a study of cytomegalovirus exposure and HLA in healthy donors. Both 60 Vbeta primers and 13 Jbeta primers went into the PCR. Sequenced by immunoSEQ multiplex PCR; TCRdb stores in-frame clones only, minus some. The sample yields roughly 200,000 clones, roughly 80% seen once. Sequenced: PBMCs. The receptor set was obtained from a man in his fifties in good health and CMV-seronegative.

The genes are TRBV5-1 and TRBJ2-1; D is undetermined. Trimming removed 1 base from V and 0 bases from J, with 8 bases in between. The germline CDR1 and CDR2 sequences are SGHRS and YFSETQ. The CDR3 is 15 residues long. CDR3 sequence reads: CASSLSAGSYNEQFF. In DNA form, the CDR3 reads TGCGCCAGCAGCTTGTCGGCAGGCTCCTACAATGAGCAGTTCTTC. Supplemented by reference TRBV5-1 and TRBJ2-1, the full variable domain reads KAGVTQTPRYLIKTRGQQVTLSCSPISGHRSVSWYQQTPGQGLQFLFEYFSETQRNKGNFPGRFSGRQFSNSRSEMNVSTLELGDSALYLCASSLSAGSYNEQFFGPGTRLTVL.

The CDR3 here is CAIQGTSGARNEQFF. The CDR3 nucleotides read TGTGCCATCCAGGGCACTAGCGGGGCTCGCAATGAGCAGTTCTTC. The chain couples TRBV6-1 to TRBJ2-1; 10 bases are shared with TRBD2. J gave up 6 bases and V 10 bases, and 12 bases lay outside the gene matches. Germline V gene sequence: CDR1 MNHNS, CDR2 SASEGT. The CDR3 consists of 15 residues.

The chain recombines TRBV19 with TRBJ1-5; 9 positions match TRBD1. The J segment lost 0 bases and the V segment lost 7 bases, leaving 4 bases of the junction unmatched. Germline V lookup: CDR1 LNHDA, CDR2 SQIVND (reference sequence). The CDR3 contains 15 residues. The CDR3 DNA reads as TGTGCCAGTACCCGGACAGGGGTTAGCAATCAGCCCCAGCATTTT. Its protein is CASTRTGVSNQPQHF.

J is TRBJ2-1 and V is TRBV7-3, with 10 bases that match TRBD2. The trim removed 5 bases at V and 8 bases at J, leaving 6 bases unmatched. This CDR3 has 14 residues. Germline CDR1 is SGHTA and CDR2 is FQGTGA. CDR3 sequence reads: CASSPSGSLHEQFF. CDR3 DNA: TGTGCCAGCAGCCCTAGCGGGAGTTTGCATGAGCAGTTCTTC.

The chain links TRBV6-5 to TRBJ2-5, with 7 bases aligning to TRBD2. Losses at the gene ends were 6 bases for V and 5 bases for J; bases not matched to a gene: 3. The CDR3 consists of 12 residues. Germline V CDR1 and CDR2: MNHEY, SVGAGI. The CDR3 DNA follows: TGTGCCAGCAGCTGGGGGGGGGAGACCCAGTACTTC. It codes for CASSWGGETQYF.

This chain joins TRBV5-8 and TRBJ1-1; no clear D gene. The CDR3 has 14 residues. Germline V gene data show CDR1 as SGHTS and CDR2 as YDEGEE. Trimming stripped 6 bases from V and 7 bases from J, with 19 bases between. CDR3 in amino acids: CASTSWAASLEAFF. In nucleotides, the CDR3 is TGTGCCAGCACCTCGTGGGCAGCCAGCCTTGAAGCTTTCTTT.

The genes are TRBV7-9 and TRBJ2-3, with D unclear. Germline V lookup: CDR1 SEHNR, CDR2 FQNEAQ (reference sequence). V lost 4 bases, J lost 2 bases, and 4 bases lay in between. The CDR3 sequence is 12 residues long. The CDR3: CASSSNTDTQYF. CDR3 coding DNA: TGTGCCAGCAGCTCCAACACAGATACGCAGTATTTT.

The genes are TRBV5-1 and TRBJ2-5; TRBD2 agrees at 7 bases. The trim removed 4 bases at V and 5 bases at J, leaving 17 bases unmatched. There are 17 residues in the CDR3. The V gene's germline CDR1 is SGHRS and CDR2 YFSETQ. The CDR3 sequence is CASSPAGRQGVGETQYF. As DNA, the CDR3 is TGCGCCAGCAGCCCAGCGGGACGCCAGGGTGTGGGGGAGACCCAGTACTTC.

This chain links TRBV5-1 with TRBJ2-5; TRBD2 matches 12 bases. Gene TRBJ2-7 matches the end of the DNA better, so the J call may be wrong. This CDR3 is 16 amino acids long. The germline gives CDR1 SGHRS, CDR2 YFSETQ. The CDR3 reads CASSLGGKLAGGEQYF. CDR3 nucleotides: TGCGCCAGCAGCTTGGGAGGGAAACTAGCGGGAGGCGAGCAGTACTTC.

The gene calls are TRBV18 and TRBJ1-5; the match to TRBD1 covers 8 bases. V gave up 5 bases and J gave up 5 bases; unmatched junction bases: 11. Germline V gives CDR1 KGHSH, CDR2 LQKENI. The CDR3 has 16 residues. The CDR3, as DNA: TGTGCCAGCTCAGTCCAAAGGACAGGGTCGGATCAGCCCCAGCATTTT. Translating gives CASSVQRTGSDQPQHF.

This chain links TRBV5-4 with TRBJ1-1, with D tentatively TRBD1 (6 bases). CDR1 and CDR2 from the germline V gene are SGHNT and YYREEE (reference sequence). Trimming stripped 2 bases from V and 3 bases from J, with 11 bases between. The CDR3 has 14 amino acids. This chain's CDR3 is CASSFQGRDTEAFF. The CDR3 coding sequence is TGTGCCAGCAGCTTCCAGGGGAGGGACACTGAAGCTTTCTTT.

This clone came up a few times. The rearrangement uses TRBV18 and TRBJ1-2, with 8 bases identical to TRBD1. The CDR3 is made up of 15 amino acids. Germline V gene data show CDR1 as KGHSH and CDR2 as LQKENI. Trimming cost V 5 bases and J 5 bases; bases outside gene matches: 10. CDR3 coding DNA: TGTGCCAGCTCAGACGGACAGGGCGTACTTTATGGCTACACCTTC. It translates to CASSDGQGVLYGYTF.

This chain connects TRBV18 to TRBJ1-2, with D tentatively TRBD1 (5 bases). The CDR3 is made up of 17 amino acids. Per the germline V gene, CDR1 is KGHSH and CDR2 is LQKENI. V lost 3 bases and J 2 bases, leaving 19 bases between the germline ends. CDR3 region: CASSPLAISGRNYGYTF. CDR3 sequence (DNA): TGTGCCAGCTCACCTCTCGCAATCTCAGGGCGGAACTATGGCTACACCTTC.

This chain links TRBV14 with TRBJ1-4; 7 bases agree with TRBD1. The V segment lost 4 bases and the J segment 8 bases; nucleotides outside the gene matches: 13. The CDR3 extends over 16 amino acids. Germline CDR1 is SGHDN and CDR2 is FVKESK. CDR3 nucleotides: TGTGCCAGCAGCCCCGATCACAGGGGAAGAGGGGAAAAACTGTTTTTT. Translating gives CASSPDHRGRGEKLFF.

The J gene is TRBJ2-3, the V gene TRBV30; 7 nucleotides line up with TRBD1. Looked up from germline, CDR1 is GTSNPN and CDR2 is SVGIG (reference sequence). V dropped 2 bases and J dropped 3; count of bases not matched to a gene: 11. The CDR3 totals 16 residues. CDR3 protein: CAWSLSTGPGTDTQYF. For the CDR3, the DNA is TGTGCCTGGAGTCTTTCGACAGGGCCAGGGACAGATACGCAGTATTTT.

The chain has TRBV9 and TRBJ2-2; 11 bases map to TRBD2. This CDR3 has 16 residues. Germline lookup yields CDR1 SGDLS and CDR2 YYNGEE. V dropped 1 base and J dropped 8; count of bases not matched to a gene: 7. CDR3: CASSVLAGGPRGELFF. Written as DNA, the CDR3 is TGTGCCAGCAGCGTATTAGCGGGGGGGCCTAGGGGGGAGCTGTTTTTT.

V and J are TRBV5-1 and TRBJ1-1; a weak D match, TRBD1 (6 bases). This CDR3 has 15 residues. The germline CDR1 and CDR2 sequences are SGHRS and YFSETQ. The V and J ends lost 2 bases and 2 bases respectively, with 13 bases between them. CDR3 coding DNA: TGCGCCAGCAGCTTTGGAGGGGGGGAAAACACTGAAGCTTTCTTT. Amino acids: CASSFGGGENTEAFF.

J is TRBJ1-1 and V is TRBV7-2; a weak D match, TRBD1 (5 bases). V lost 5 bases and J lost 0, with 25 bases in between. Germline CDR1 is SGHTA and CDR2 is FQGNSA. The CDR3 length is 19 residues. CDR3 nucleotides: TGTGCCAGCAGCCCACCCTCAATCGCGGGGGGGAGGATGAACACTGAAGCTTTCTTT. Translated: CASSPPSIAGGRMNTEAFF.

A single count supports this clone. The chain employs TRBV11-2 and TRBJ2-7; 9 bases fit TRBD2. Trimming cost V 5 bases and J 4 bases; bases outside gene matches: 9. CDR1 and CDR2 from the germline V gene are SGHAT and FQNNGV. The CDR3 has 15 residues. The CDR3 bases are TGTGCCAGCAGCAGCCTTCGCGGGGGGGCTTACGAGCAGTACTTC. Translated, it gives CASSSLRGGAYEQYF.

The CDR3 protein is CASSLGDRGDGYGYTF. The DNA of the CDR3 is TGTGCCAGCAGCTTAGGTGACAGGGGAGATGGCTATGGCTACACCTTC. The rearrangement joins TRBV7-9 to TRBJ1-2; TRBD1 aligns across 8 bases. The V and J ends lost 1 base and 4 bases, in that order; junction bases with no gene match: 8. The CDR3 is made up of 16 amino acids. Germline V CDR1 and CDR2: SEHNR, FQNEAQ (reference sequence).

The chain has TRBV5-1 and TRBJ1-2, with no clear D. The germline V gene has CDR1 SGHRS and CDR2 YFSETQ. The V end lost 0 bases, the J end lost 8 bases, and 11 bases lay between the germline ends. The CDR3 loop spans 13 amino acids. This CDR3 reads CASSLDVVYGYTF. CDR3 nucleotide sequence: TGCGCCAGCAGCTTGGATGTCGTCTACGGCTACACCTTC.